This T cell receptor (beta chain) is from a study of blood T cell repertoires in COVID-19. The protocol was immunoSEQ multiplex PCR, while the TCRdb copy is restricted to in-frame clones and leaves out a portion. The table includes some 260,000 clones, nearly 90% detected once. The receptor comes from a woman in her thirties or forties who had recovered from COVID-19. Sequencing input: peripheral blood.

CDR3 sequence reads: CASSIGPGSNTEAFF. The DNA for the CDR3 is TGTGCCAGTAGTATAGGCCCAGGGTCAAACACTGAAGCTTTCTTT. The chain joins TRBV19 to TRBJ1-1; a possible D gene is TRBD1 (5 bases). CDR1 is LNHDA, CDR2 SQIVND, per germline (reference sequence). This CDR3 has 15 residues. V was trimmed by 1 base and J by 2 bases, leaving 11 bases between them.